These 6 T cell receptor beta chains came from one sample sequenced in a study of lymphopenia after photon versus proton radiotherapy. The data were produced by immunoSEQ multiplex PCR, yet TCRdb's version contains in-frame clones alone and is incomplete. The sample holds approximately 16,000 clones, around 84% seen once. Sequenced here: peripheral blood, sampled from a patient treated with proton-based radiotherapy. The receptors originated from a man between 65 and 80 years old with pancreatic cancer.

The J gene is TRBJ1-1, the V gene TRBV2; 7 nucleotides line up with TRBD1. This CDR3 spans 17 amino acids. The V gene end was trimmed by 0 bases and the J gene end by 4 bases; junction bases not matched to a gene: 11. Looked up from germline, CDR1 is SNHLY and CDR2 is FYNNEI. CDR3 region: CASSEAPPLAGGTEAFF. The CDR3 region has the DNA TGTGCCAGCAGTGAAGCGCCCCCCCTAGCAGGGGGCACTGAAGCTTTCTTT.

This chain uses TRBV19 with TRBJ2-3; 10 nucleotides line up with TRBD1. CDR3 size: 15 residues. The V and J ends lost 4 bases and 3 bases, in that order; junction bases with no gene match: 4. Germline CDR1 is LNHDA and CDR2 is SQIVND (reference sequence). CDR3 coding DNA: TGTGCCAGTAGTACGAGGACAGGGGGAACAGATACGCAGTATTTT. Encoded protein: CASSTRTGGTDTQYF.

The CDR3 loop is CSVGTSGVYNEQFF. CDR3 DNA sequence: TGCAGCGTTGGGACTAGCGGGGTCTACAATGAGCAGTTCTTC. The chain recombines TRBV29-1 with TRBJ2-1; 12 bases are a match to TRBD2. Germline assignment: CDR1 SQVTM and CDR2 ANQGSEA. The V segment lost 4 bases and the J segment 3 bases; nucleotides outside the gene matches: 1. The CDR3 extends over 14 amino acids.

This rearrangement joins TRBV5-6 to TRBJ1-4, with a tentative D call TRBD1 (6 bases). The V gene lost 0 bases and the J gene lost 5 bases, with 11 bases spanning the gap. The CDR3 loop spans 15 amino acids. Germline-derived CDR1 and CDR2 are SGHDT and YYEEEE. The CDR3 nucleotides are TGTGCCAGCAGCTTGGATTGGGGGGGCAATGAAAAACTGTTTTTT. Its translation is CASSLDWGGNEKLFF.

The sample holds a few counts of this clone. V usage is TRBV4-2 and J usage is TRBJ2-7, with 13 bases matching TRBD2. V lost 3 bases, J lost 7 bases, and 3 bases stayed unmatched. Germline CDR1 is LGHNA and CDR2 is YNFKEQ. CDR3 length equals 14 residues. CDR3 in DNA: TGTGCCAGCAGCCAGGCGACTAGCGGGAGGGAGCAGTACTTC. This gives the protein CASSQATSGREQYF.

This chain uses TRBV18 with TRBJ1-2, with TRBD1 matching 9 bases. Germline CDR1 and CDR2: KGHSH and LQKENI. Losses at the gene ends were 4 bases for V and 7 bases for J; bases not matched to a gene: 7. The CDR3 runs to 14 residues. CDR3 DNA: TGTGCCAGCTCACTCGGACAGGGGCTGGCTGGCTACACCTTC. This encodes CASSLGQGLAGYTF.